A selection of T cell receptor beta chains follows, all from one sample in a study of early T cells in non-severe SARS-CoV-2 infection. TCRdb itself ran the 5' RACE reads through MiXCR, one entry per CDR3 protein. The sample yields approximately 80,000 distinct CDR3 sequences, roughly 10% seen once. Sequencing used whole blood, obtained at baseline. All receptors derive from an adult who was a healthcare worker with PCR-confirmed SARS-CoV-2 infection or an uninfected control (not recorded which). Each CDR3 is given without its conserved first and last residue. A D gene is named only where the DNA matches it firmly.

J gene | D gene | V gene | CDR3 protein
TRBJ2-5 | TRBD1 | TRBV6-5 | ASSYSIRGTGGIKTQY
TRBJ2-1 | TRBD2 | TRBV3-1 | ASSQGYGGAREQF
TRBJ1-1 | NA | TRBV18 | ASSPKGIEAF
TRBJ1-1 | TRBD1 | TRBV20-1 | SARDPGQGDRADTEAF
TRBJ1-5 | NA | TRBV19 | ASSGGNSNQPQH
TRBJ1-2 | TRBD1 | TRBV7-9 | ASSLAGQPYGYT
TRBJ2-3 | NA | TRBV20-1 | SAPPGPDGQY
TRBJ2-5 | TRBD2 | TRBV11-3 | ASSPGGGEETQY
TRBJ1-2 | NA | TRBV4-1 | ASSEEEFRGPFNYGYT
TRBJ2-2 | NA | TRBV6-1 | ASSERPAGTLITGELF
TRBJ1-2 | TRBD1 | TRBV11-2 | ASSFQSGTGAYGYT
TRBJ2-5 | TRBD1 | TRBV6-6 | ASSEGAETQY
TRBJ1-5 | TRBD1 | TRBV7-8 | ASSEQGSAQH
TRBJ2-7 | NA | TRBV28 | ASSLQVPNEQY
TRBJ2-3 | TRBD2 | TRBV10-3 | AISGPSGSTDTQY
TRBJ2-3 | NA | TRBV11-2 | ASSLLADYTDTQY
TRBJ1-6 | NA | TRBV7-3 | ASSLQGTSPLH
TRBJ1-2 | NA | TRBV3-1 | ASSQALTGFSGYT
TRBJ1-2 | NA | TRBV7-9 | ASSLVASYGYT
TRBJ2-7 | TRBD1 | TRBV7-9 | ASSSPWDRTAHEQY
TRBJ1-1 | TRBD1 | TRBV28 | ASIRQGVGEEAF
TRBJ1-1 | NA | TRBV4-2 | ASSQAGREDTEAF
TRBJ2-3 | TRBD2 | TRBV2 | ASSVLAGITDTQY
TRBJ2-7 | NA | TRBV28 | ASSFSRGVIYEQY
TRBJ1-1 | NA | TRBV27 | ASSQLVGTEAF
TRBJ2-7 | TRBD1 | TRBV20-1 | SALGQGQYEQY
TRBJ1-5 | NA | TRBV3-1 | ASSQGLWISNQPQH
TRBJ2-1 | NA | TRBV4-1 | ASSHLLAYEQF
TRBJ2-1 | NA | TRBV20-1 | SARGPASGEQF
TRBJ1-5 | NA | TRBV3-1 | ASSQSGVQGHQPQH
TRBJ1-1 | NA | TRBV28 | ASSLRRSTEAF
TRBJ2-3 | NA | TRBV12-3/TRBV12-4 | ASSFEPGPTDTQY
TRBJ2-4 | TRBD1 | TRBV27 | ASSPTTGGNIQY
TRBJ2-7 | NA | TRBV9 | ASSVGPTHEQY
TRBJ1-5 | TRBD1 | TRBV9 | ASSKYGTDQPQH
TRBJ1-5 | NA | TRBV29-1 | SVAGDNQYQH
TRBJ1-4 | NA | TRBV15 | ATSRDLAGPKLF
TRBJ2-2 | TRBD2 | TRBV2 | ASSVAGGNTGELF
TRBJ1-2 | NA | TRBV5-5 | ATPGAGAAGYT
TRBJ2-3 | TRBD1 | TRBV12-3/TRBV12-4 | ASRWTGGSPDTQY
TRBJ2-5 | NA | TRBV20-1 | SATGLDETQY
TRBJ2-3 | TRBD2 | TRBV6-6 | ASSPLAGALDTQY
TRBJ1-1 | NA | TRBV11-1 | ASSLAAAPMNTEAF
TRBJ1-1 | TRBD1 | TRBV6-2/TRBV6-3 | ASSYSRGQTRGEAF
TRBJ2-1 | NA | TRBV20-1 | SAIRTMSYNEQF
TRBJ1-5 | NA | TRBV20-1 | SAKRIGDLQPQH
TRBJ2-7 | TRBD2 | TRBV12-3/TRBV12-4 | ASSYLSGGAYEQY
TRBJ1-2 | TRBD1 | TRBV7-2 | ASSPRTGGAYGYT
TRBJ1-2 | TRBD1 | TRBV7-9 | ASSLRQGSNYGYT
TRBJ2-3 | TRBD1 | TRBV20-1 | SASLTGGGDTQY
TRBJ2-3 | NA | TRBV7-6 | ASSFITATDTQY
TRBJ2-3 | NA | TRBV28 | ASWGDTDTQY
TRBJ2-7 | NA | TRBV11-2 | ASSHDNYEQY
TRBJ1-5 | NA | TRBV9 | ASSVGDTSNQPQH
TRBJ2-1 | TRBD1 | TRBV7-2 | ASSLDRGNEQF
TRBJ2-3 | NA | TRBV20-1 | SAPSSGPRQY
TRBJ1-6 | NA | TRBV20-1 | SARAQNAGALNSPLH